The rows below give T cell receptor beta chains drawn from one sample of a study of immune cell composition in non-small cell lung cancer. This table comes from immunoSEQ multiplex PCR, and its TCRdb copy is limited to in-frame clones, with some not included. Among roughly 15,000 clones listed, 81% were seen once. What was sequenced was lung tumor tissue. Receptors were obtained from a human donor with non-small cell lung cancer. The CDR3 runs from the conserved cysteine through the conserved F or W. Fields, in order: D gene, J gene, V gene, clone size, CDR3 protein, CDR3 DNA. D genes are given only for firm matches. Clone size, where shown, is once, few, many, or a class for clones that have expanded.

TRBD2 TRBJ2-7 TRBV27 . CASSPLGGGGPRSEQYF TGTGCCAGCAGTCCCCTGGGGGGGGGAGGGCCTAGGAGCGAGCAGTACTTC
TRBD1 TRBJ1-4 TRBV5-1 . CASSSGTGRTNEKLFF TGCGCCAGCAGCTCGGGGACAGGTAGAACTAATGAAAAACTGTTTTTT
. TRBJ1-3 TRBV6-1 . CAGETGSSGNTIYF TGTGCCGGAGAAACAGGATCCTCTGGAAACACCATATATTTT
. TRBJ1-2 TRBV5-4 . CASSLDSGFVGYTF TGTGCCAGCAGCTTGGACTCAGGGTTTGTGGGCTACACCTTC
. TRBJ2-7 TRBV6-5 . CASRQGAYEQYF TGTGCCAGCAGACAGGGAGCCTACGAGCAGTACTTC
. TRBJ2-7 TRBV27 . CASSFDSSYEQYF TGTGCCAGCAGTTTCGACAGCTCCTACGAGCAGTACTTC
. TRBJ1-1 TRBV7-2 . CASSLRSRGAFF TGTGCCAGCAGCTTACGATCGAGGGGAGCTTTCTTT
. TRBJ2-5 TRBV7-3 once CASSLMVGGATQYF TGTGCCAGCAGCTTAATGGTGGGAGGCGCGACCCAGTACTTC
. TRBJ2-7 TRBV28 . CASSLDASYEQYF TGTGCCAGCAGCCTCGACGCCTCCTACGAGCAGTACTTC
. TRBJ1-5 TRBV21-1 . CASSIPDASNQPQHF TGTGCCAGCAGCATCCCGGACGCGAGCAATCAGCCCCAGCATTTT
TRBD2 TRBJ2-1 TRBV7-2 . CASSLAAGTYNEQFF TGTGCCAGCAGCTTAGCAGCGGGAACCTACAATGAGCAGTTCTTC
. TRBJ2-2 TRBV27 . CASNGNTGELFF TGTGCCAGCAACGGGAACACCGGGGAGCTGTTTTTT
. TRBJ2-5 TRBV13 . CASSLGRRVAETQYF TGTGCCAGCAGCTTAGGCCGCAGGGTCGCAGAGACCCAGTACTTC
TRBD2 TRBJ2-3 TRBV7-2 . CASSSGTSRSTDTQYF TGTGCCAGCAGCTCAGGGACTAGCCGCAGCACAGATACGCAGTATTTT
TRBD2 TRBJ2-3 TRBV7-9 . CASSLTAGNADTQYF TGTGCCAGCAGCTTAACAGCGGGGAATGCAGATACGCAGTATTTT
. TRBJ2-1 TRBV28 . CASSPGQSYNEQFF TGTGCCAGCAGTCCGGGACAAAGCTACAATGAGCAGTTCTTC
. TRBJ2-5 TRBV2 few CASSIQETQYF TGTGCCAGCAGCATCCAAGAGACCCAGTACTTC
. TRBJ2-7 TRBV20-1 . CSARGTYEQYF TGCAGTGCTAGAGGAACTTACGAGCAGTACTTC
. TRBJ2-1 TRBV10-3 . CAISEPQGVYNEQFF TGTGCCATCAGTGAACCACAGGGAGTGTACAATGAGCAGTTCTTC
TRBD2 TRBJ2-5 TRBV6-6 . CASSFSGRKYQETQYF TGTGCCAGCAGTTTTAGCGGGAGGAAGTACCAAGAGACCCAGTACTTC
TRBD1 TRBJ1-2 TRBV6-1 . CASTGGTEINYGYTF TGTGCCAGCACCGGCGGGACAGAAATTAACTATGGCTACACCTTC
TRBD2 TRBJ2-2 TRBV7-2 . CASTPELAGTGELFF TGTGCCAGCACTCCGGAACTAGCGGGTACCGGGGAGCTGTTTTTT
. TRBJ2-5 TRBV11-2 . CASRAAKQETQYF TGTGCCAGCAGGGCAGCGAAACAAGAGACCCAGTACTTC
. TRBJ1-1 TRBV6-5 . CASSYSGQGKSTEAFF TGTGCCAGCAGTTACTCTGGGCAGGGAAAGAGCACTGAAGCTTTCTTT
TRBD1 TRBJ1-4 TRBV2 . CASSRNRGQLFF TGTGCCAGCAGTCGCAACAGGGGGCAACTGTTTTTT
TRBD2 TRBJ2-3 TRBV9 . CASSRGGDTDTQYF TGTGCCAGCAGCCGGGGGGGGGACACAGATACGCAGTATTTT
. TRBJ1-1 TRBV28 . CASITGTRREAFF TGTGCCAGCATCACCGGGACAAGGCGTGAAGCTTTCTTT
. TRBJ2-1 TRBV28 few CASGRWEANNEQFF TGTGCCAGCGGAAGGTGGGAGGCTAACAATGAGCAGTTCTTC
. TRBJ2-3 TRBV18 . CASSPPSVDTQYF TGTGCCAGCTCACCACCCTCTGTAGATACGCAGTATTTT
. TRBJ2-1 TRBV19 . CASSIDLFVGVDRWEQFF TGTGCCAGTAGTATAGATCTGTTCGTGGGAGTAGATAGGTGGGAGCAGTTCTTC
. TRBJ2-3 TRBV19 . CASSVQGTDTQYF TGTGCCAGTAGTGTACAGGGCACAGATACGCAGTATTTT
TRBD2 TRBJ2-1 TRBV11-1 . CASSLDLAGDEQFF TGTGCCAGCAGCTTAGACCTAGCGGGAGATGAGCAGTTCTTC
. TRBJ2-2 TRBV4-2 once CASSQEAGPGRIGELFF TGTGCCAGCAGCCAAGAGGCGGGACCCGGTCGAATTGGGGAGCTGTTTTTT
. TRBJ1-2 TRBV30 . CAWRGTYGYTF TGTGCCTGGAGGGGGACTTATGGCTACACCTTC
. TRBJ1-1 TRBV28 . CASSFRKNTEAFF TGTGCCAGCAGCTTTAGGAAGAACACTGAAGCTTTCTTT
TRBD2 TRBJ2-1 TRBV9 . CASSGSGTLNEQFF TGTGCCAGCAGCGGTAGCGGGACCCTCAATGAGCAGTTCTTC
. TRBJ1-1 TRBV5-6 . CASSWGASNTEAFF TGTGCCAGCAGCTGGGGGGCCTCGAACACTGAAGCTTTCTTT
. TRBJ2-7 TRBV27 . CASSLARGNEQYF TGTGCCAGCAGTTTGGCCAGGGGAAACGAGCAGTACTTC
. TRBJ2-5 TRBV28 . CASRFQGQETQYF TGTGCCAGCAGGTTCCAGGGACAAGAGACCCAGTACTTC
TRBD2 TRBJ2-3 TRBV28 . CASQEPGRDTDTQYF TGTGCCAGTCAAGAGCCCGGGAGGGACACAGATACGCAGTATTTT
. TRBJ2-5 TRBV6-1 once CASSTRVAGTQYF TGTGCCAGCAGTACCAGGGTCGCGGGGACCCAGTACTTC
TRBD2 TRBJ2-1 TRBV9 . CASSVGLAGGNEQFF TGTGCCAGCAGCGTAGGACTAGCGGGAGGAAATGAGCAGTTCTTC
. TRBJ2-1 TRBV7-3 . CASSSPGDEQFF TGTGCCAGCAGTTCACCTGGGGATGAGCAGTTCTTC
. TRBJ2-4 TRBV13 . CASSLRTTLRNIQYF TGTGCCAGCAGCTTACGGACGACGCTCCGGAACATTCAGTACTTC
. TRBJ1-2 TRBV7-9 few CASSPRGTHYGYTF TGTGCCAGCAGCCCGAGGGGGACACACTATGGCTACACCTTC
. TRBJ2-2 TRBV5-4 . CASSLRLGTKTGELFF TGTGCCAGCAGCTTGAGGTTGGGTACCAAGACCGGGGAGCTGTTTTTT
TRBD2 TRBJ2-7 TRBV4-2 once CASSQASGSYEQYF TGTGCCAGCAGCCAAGCGAGCGGGAGCTACGAGCAGTACTTC
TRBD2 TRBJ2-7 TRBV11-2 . CASSDETSGGRRSYEQYF TGTGCCAGCAGCGATGAGACTAGCGGGGGTAGGAGGTCCTACGAGCAGTACTTC
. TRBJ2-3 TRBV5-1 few CASSFRGNTDTQYF TGCGCCAGCAGCTTTCGGGGGAACACAGATACGCAGTATTTT
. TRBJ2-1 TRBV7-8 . CASSLDRENEQFF TGTGCCAGCAGCTTAGACAGGGAGAATGAGCAGTTCTTC
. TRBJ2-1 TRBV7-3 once CASRGSGPTQFF TGTGCCAGCCGGGGTAGCGGCCCCACCCAGTTCTTC
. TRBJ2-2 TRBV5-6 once CASMLNGELFF TGTGCCAGCATGCTTAACGGGGAGCTGTTTTTT
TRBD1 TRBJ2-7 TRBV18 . CASSPPGQGGSEQYF TGTGCCAGCTCACCACCGGGACAGGGTGGTTCCGAGCAGTACTTC
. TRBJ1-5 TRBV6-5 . CASSYSQAQPQHF TGTGCCAGCAGTTACTCCCAGGCACAGCCCCAGCATTTT